The 21 T cell receptor beta chains given below trace back to one sample, sequenced in a study of shared T cell receptors in the human thymus. Libraries were prepared by immunoSEQ multiplex PCR; TCRdb keeps only in-frame clonotypes and omits some of them. The sample records 500,000 to 750,000 clones, around 87% being singletons. The data also belong to a second study, concerning human thymus T cells.

The material sequenced was thymocytes. The receptor set was obtained from a boy in the first two years of life with a congenital heart defect.

The J gene is TRBJ2-7, the V gene TRBV25-1; D perhaps matches TRBD2 (7 bases). The CDR3 spans 13 residues. CDR1 is MGHDK, CDR2 SYGVNS, per germline. The germline V and J ends were trimmed by 2 bases and 7 bases, with 12 bases remaining between them. CDR3 nucleotide sequence: TGTGCCAGCAGTGAAGGGGGGGCCAGGGAGCAGTACTTC. As protein: CASSEGGAREQYF.

This clone was counted a few times. The V call is TRBV5-1, the J call TRBJ2-7, with D uncertain. V dropped 2 bases and J dropped 5 bases, with 11 bases sitting between them. Germline V CDR1 and CDR2: SGHRS, YFSETQ. This CDR3 comprises 13 residues. CDR3 residues: CASSFDPRDEQYF. The CDR3 bases are TGCGCCAGCAGCTTTGATCCTCGGGACGAGCAGTACTTC. The variable domain in full, with the rest retrieved from reference TRBV5-1 and TRBJ2-7, is KAGVTQTPRYLIKTRGQQVTLSCSPISGHRSVSWYQQTPGQGLQFLFEYFSETQRNKGNFPGRFSGRQFSNSRSEMNVSTLELGDSALYLCASSFDPRDEQYFGPGTRLTVT.

The V gene is TRBV28, the J gene TRBJ2-1, with 7 bases fitting TRBD2. In germline, CDR1 is MDHEN, CDR2 SYDVKM. The CDR3 covers 15 residues. V was clipped by 3 bases and J by 0 bases; unmatched bases: 2. CDR3 sequence: CASSFLADSYNEQFF. The CDR3 region has the DNA TGTGCCAGCAGTTTCCTAGCGGACTCCTACAATGAGCAGTTCTTC.

This clone came up once. The CDR3 here is CASSFEDRGRNEQFF. As DNA, the CDR3 is TGTGCCAGCAGCTTCGAAGACAGAGGGAGGAATGAGCAGTTCTTC. This sequence joins TRBV7-2 and TRBJ2-1, with D perhaps TRBD2 (6 bases). The CDR3 has 15 amino acids. The V end lost 3 bases, the J end lost 7 bases, and 16 bases lay between the germline ends. CDR1 and CDR2 from the germline V gene are SGHTA and FQGNSA.

In DNA, the CDR3 is TGTGCCAGCAGCGCCATACTAGCGGAATGCACAGATACGCAGTATTTT. Protein: CASSAILAECTDTQYF. The gene calls are TRBV9 and TRBJ2-3; TRBD2 agrees at 8 bases. Germline V CDR1 and CDR2: SGDLS, YYNGEE. V shed 3 bases, J shed 1 base, and the junction held 7 bases outside the gene matches. CDR3 length equals 16 residues.

This clone was observed a handful of times. CDR3 residues: CASSGRGGGSTVYEQYF. The DNA for the CDR3 is TGTGCCAGCAGTGGAAGGGGGGGCGGGAGCACGGTCTACGAGCAGTACTTC. The chain joins TRBV25-1 to TRBJ2-7; D may be TRBD2 (7 bases). V shed 4 bases and J shed 3 bases, with 22 bases lying between them. Germline V gene sequence: CDR1 MGHDK, CDR2 SYGVNS. The CDR3 is made up of 17 amino acids.

The V and J genes are TRBV28 and TRBJ2-5; 8 nucleotides match TRBD1. The J call may be mistaken, given a closer DNA end match to TRBJ2-7. From germline, CDR1 is MDHEN and CDR2 SYDVKM. The CDR3 is made up of 17 amino acids. The CDR3 loop is CASSLCRGQGSHYEQYF. In nucleotides, the CDR3 is TGTGCCAGCAGTTTATGCCGCGGACAGGGCTCCCACTACGAGCAGTACTTC.

This clone has only one observation. The chain uses TRBV2 and TRBJ2-2; D might be TRBD1 (5 bases). V was pared by 8 bases and J by 5 bases, with 21 bases between. CDR1 SNHLY and CDR2 FYNNEI come from the germline V gene. This CDR3 is 16 amino acids long. The CDR3 DNA is TGTGCCAGCCGGGTAAAGAGACAGACGAGAACCGGGGAGCTGTTTTTT. This sequence encodes CASRVKRQTRTGELFF.

This clone was observed a few times. This chain joins TRBV5-1 and TRBJ2-3; the D gene is possibly TRBD1 (5 bases). Germline V lookup: CDR1 SGHRS, CDR2 YFSETQ. V was pared by 4 bases and J by 3 bases, with 18 bases between. The CDR3 is 16 amino acids. DNA of the CDR3: TGCGCCAGCAGCGAAGGTGGTGGGCAGGGTACAGATACGCAGTATTTT. Protein product: CASSEGGGQGTDTQYF.

The V gene is TRBV2, the J gene TRBJ1-2; tentatively, D is TRBD1 (5 bases). V lost 7 bases and J lost 10, with 13 bases in between. CDR1 and CDR2 (germline): SNHLY, FYNNEI. The CDR3 extends over 11 amino acids. The CDR3, as DNA: TGTGCCAGCACGTCCAGGGCGTACTACACCTTC. Its translation is CASTSRAYYTF.

The V gene is TRBV5-1, the J gene TRBJ1-5, with D maybe TRBD1 (5 bases). The V end was cut by 1 base, the J end by 0 bases, with 14 bases between. The CDR3 contains 17 residues. Germline V gives CDR1 SGHRS, CDR2 YFSETQ. The CDR3 coding sequence is TGCGCCAGCAGCTTGAAGGGGTATGATTATAGCAATCAGCCCCAGCATTTT. This sequence encodes CASSLKGYDYSNQPQHF. Combining the CDR3 with reference TRBV5-1 and TRBJ1-5 gives the whole variable domain KAGVTQTPRYLIKTRGQQVTLSCSPISGHRSVSWYQQTPGQGLQFLFEYFSETQRNKGNFPGRFSGRQFSNSRSEMNVSTLELGDSALYLCASSLKGYDYSNQPQHFGDGTRLSIL.

This chain uses TRBV28 with TRBJ1-2; 9 bases are a match to TRBD1. In germline, CDR1 is MDHEN, CDR2 SYDVKM. The CDR3 consists of 11 residues. V gave up 10 bases and J gave up 6 bases; unmatched junction bases: 3. The CDR3 nucleotides read TGTGCCACCCGGGACAGGGATGGCTACACCTTC. Translating it yields CATRDRDGYTF.

This clone was detected only once. V is TRBV5-6 and J is TRBJ2-2; D possibly corresponds to TRBD1 (5 bases). V shed 4 bases and J shed 3 bases, with 16 bases lying between them. The CDR3 consists of 16 residues. The germline V gene has CDR1 SGHDT and CDR2 YYEEEE. CDR3: CASSPTTGVHTGELFF. In DNA, the CDR3 is TGTGCCAGCAGCCCTACTACAGGCGTCCACACCGGGGAGCTGTTTTTT.

The chain combines TRBV4-3 with TRBJ2-7, with 10 bases that match TRBD1. V shed 0 bases and J 2 bases; nucleotides not matched to a gene: 4. This CDR3 spans 16 amino acids. Per germline, CDR1 LGHNA and CDR2 YSLEER. CDR3 loop: CASSQDRGQGAYEQYF. Here the CDR3 DNA reads TGCGCCAGCAGCCAAGATCGCGGACAGGGGGCCTACGAGCAGTACTTC.

The V call is TRBV27, the J call TRBJ1-5; TRBD1 might be the D (6 bases). Germline V CDR1 and CDR2: MNHEY, SMNVEV (reference sequence). The CDR3 has 14 residues. Between the trimmed V and J ends, which lost 4 bases and 5 bases, there was a span of 12 bases. The CDR3 reads CASSSRRGDQPQHF. For the CDR3, the DNA is TGTGCCAGCAGTTCCCGCAGGGGAGATCAGCCCCAGCATTTT.

CDR3 in amino acids: CASSGPYRGLLTNEKLFF. The CDR3, as DNA: TGTGCCAGCAGTGGTCCTTACAGGGGGCTGCTCACTAATGAAAAACTGTTTTTT. The chain links TRBV6-1 to TRBJ1-4; TRBD1 agrees at 9 bases. CDR3 size: 18 residues. Unmatched junction bases numbered 11, after V lost 4 bases and J lost 2 bases. Germline assignment: CDR1 MNHNS and CDR2 SASEGT.

The chain uses TRBV9 and TRBJ1-5, with D uncertain. V was clipped by 0 bases and J by 3 bases, with 10 bases between them. Germline CDR1 and CDR2: SGDLS and YYNGEE. There are 15 residues in the CDR3. CDR3 loop: CASSVGGRPNQPQHF. CDR3 in DNA: TGTGCCAGCAGCGTAGGAGGGAGACCCAATCAGCCCCAGCATTTT.

This chain connects TRBV28 to TRBJ2-7; a weak D match, TRBD1 (6 bases). The CDR3 contains 14 residues. V lost 5 bases and J 6 bases, leaving 17 bases between the germline ends. Germline V gene data show CDR1 as MDHEN and CDR2 as SYDVKM. The CDR3 region is CASSPHPLTGEQYF. As DNA, the CDR3 is TGTGCCAGCAGTCCCCATCCCTTGACAGGCGAGCAGTACTTC. The full variable domain, completed using reference TRBV28 and TRBJ2-7, is DVKVTQSSRYLVKRTGEKVFLECVQDMDHENMFWYRQDPGLGLRLIYFSYDVKMKEKGDIPEGYSVSREKKERFSLILESASTNQTSMYLCASSPHPLTGEQYFGPGTRLTVT.

Comments on this clone: The same CDR3 also results from other DNA sequences found in this sample. The gene calls are TRBV5-6 and TRBJ1-1; D remains ambiguous. The germline V and J ends were trimmed by 1 base and 1 base, with 5 bases remaining between them. Germline values: CDR1 SGHDT, CDR2 YYEEEE. The CDR3 loop spans 13 amino acids. The CDR3 loop is CASSLTGNTEAFF. CDR3 in DNA: TGTGCCAGCAGCTTGACGGGGAACACTGAAGCTTTCTTT.

Concerning this clone itself: The sample holds other DNA sequences that translate to the same CDR3. V usage is TRBV5-1 and J usage is TRBJ2-1, with 14 positions matching TRBD2. Germline-derived CDR1 and CDR2 are SGHRS and YFSETQ. The J segment lost 5 bases and the V segment lost 3 bases, leaving 4 bases of the junction unmatched. The CDR3 consists of 16 residues. This CDR3 is CASSSPGLAGDNEQFF. The CDR3, as DNA: TGCGCCAGCAGCTCCCCGGGACTAGCGGGAGACAATGAGCAGTTCTTC.

The V gene is TRBV5-1, the J gene TRBJ2-5; 8 bases line up with TRBD1. The J call may be wrong; the DNA end is better matched by TRBJ2-7. Germline lookup yields CDR1 SGHRS and CDR2 YFSETQ. The CDR3 contains 13 residues. CDR3 region: CASSSDRGYEQYF. CDR3 sequence (DNA): TGCGCCAGCAGCTCTGACAGGGGTTACGAGCAGTACTTC.